The clone carrying this T cell receptor (beta chain) showed up many times. Antigen unknown. These data originate in a study of T cells in Graves' hyperthyroidism and ophthalmopathy. Across the whole study: Blood from the periphery was taken at initial diagnosis, before any treatment. Study-level points and caveats: Blood shared most expanded thyroid clonotypes above 0.001.

RNA transcripts gave rise to amplified TCR beta CDR3 regions. First-round RT-PCR with HTBI primers amplified the TCR CDR3 region. Each CDR3 protein gets one entry after TCRdb re-called the multiplex PCR reads with MiXCR. The table has 450,000 to 650,000 distinct CDR3 sequences, under 25% seen once. The V end was cut by 3 bases, the J end by 0 bases, with 13 bases between. The CDR3 totals 16 residues. Sequenced sample: blood. The chain employs TRBV12-3 or TRBV12-4 and TRBJ2-3; the D is unclear. This TCR was sampled from a young man with Graves' hyperthyroidism. The CDR3 is CASSLAISASTDTQYF. The CDR3 DNA follows: TGTGCCAGCAGTTTGGCCATCTCCGCTAGCACAGATACGCAGTATTTT.